The source of this T cell receptor beta chain is a study of blood T cell repertoires in COVID-19. CDR1 is SGHVS, CDR2 FNYEAQ, per germline. The CDR3 spans 13 residues. Trimming removed 1 base at V and 4 bases at J, with 5 bases between. Sequenced by immunoSEQ multiplex PCR; TCRdb stores in-frame clones only, minus some. The profile shows 150,000 to 200,000 clones, less than 90% of them singletons. The receptor comes from a human donor with acute COVID-19. The donor label of this sample is uncertain. The rearrangement links TRBV7-6 to TRBJ2-1; D unresolved. Source material: PBMCs or T cells enriched from blood (not recorded which). The chain's CDR3 is CASSLDSYNEQFF. The CDR3 DNA follows: TGTGCCAGCAGCTTAGATTCTTACAATGAGCAGTTCTTC.